Detailed here is one T cell receptor (beta chain). This clonotype was detected ten times or more. What this receptor recognizes is not known. Within one base of it there is no much larger clone, and no base qualities were kept. Libraries were prepared through RACE. These reads were obtained on a NextSeq 500. During library preparation, unique molecular identifiers were attached to individual cDNA molecules so that TCRs could be counted quantitatively and reproducibly. From each blood RNA sample, both TCR alpha and TCR beta chains were sequenced. Processing in the source paper ran as follows. Samples had a median of roughly 98,000 TCRs, with a range from about 23,224 to 750,000. The Decombinator software suite was used to annotate the V, J and CDR3 of the TCR reads. To make PS versus PT1 abundance plots, every sample was subsampled to the same number of TCRs (28,000). Expanded TCRs were defined as absent before sensitization and observed at least eight times at the 2-week time point. TCRdb reworked the public reads: Q25 trimming with fastp, MiXCR clone assembly, productive beta chains retained. Records with the same CDR3 protein are collapsed into one entry carrying the most frequent genes and DNA. Clone size and V and J calls follow TCRdb, not the original study. The sample includes some 110,000 distinct CDR3 sequences, with approximately 10% observed a single time. The ten largest make up 2% to 2.5% of the sample.

The meaning of the sample's time point label: patch test 3, about 24 weeks after DPC sensitization. The treatment or condition label, as the study defines it: therapeutic diphenylcyclopropenone sensitization with weekly scalp DPC. At every patch-test visit, the blood draw took place before the patch test was put on. Patients were considered eligible if aged 18 to 70, diagnosed with alopecia and deemed suitable for DPC therapy, and patients were excluded if pregnant. Total RNA was isolated from unfractionated whole blood collected in Tempus Blood RNA tubes. These data come from a study of human T cells and chemical hapten exposure (dated by TCRdb to the early 2020s). For the wider study: For sensitization, 2% DPC in acetone was applied to an approximately 2 cm by approximately 2 cm area of upper inner arm skin. Throughout the study period of around 24 weeks, patients also received therapeutic DPC doses to the scalp every week. Patch testing on the upper back used Finn chambers containing 0.01% DPC, with scoring done after 6 days according to International Contact Dermatitis Research Group standards. Alopecia areata with under or over 50% scalp involvement, alopecia totalis and alopecia universalis were represented in the patient cohort, which was mostly female. The libraries were sequenced as a pool, and the TCR yield per sample differed mostly because of small variations in library volumes within the pool. The study tracked peripheral blood TCR repertoire changes in vivo during primary and secondary sensitization to the hapten diphenylcyclopropenone (DPC) in alopecia patients. Blood was sampled from patients pre-sensitization (week 0) and at 2, 6 and about 24 weeks after DPC sensitization. Under 30 alopecia patients gave blood for TCR sequencing at one to four time points (pre-sensitization, 2, 6 and 24 weeks).

The paper as a whole reports these results and caveats: Compared with pre-sensitization or healthy control sets, expanded TCRs formed significantly more large CDR3 similarity clusters, which is consistent with antigen-driven responses. Patch test score was positively correlated with the number of PT1 expanded TCRs, with significance at thresholds 8, 16 and 32 but not at 4. Repeated subsampling changed both the strength of the expansion versus patch-test correlation and the threshold at which that correlation became significant. Alopecia, a presumed autoimmune disease, was present in all patients, so the immune response of the patients might differ from that of healthy individuals. No change with DPC sensitization was found in the number of TCRs above 1 in 1000 frequency, and no evidence of global repertoire structure alterations was found.

The CDR1 and CDR2 encoded by the germline V gene are SQVTM and ANQGSEA. The CDR3, cysteine through phenylalanine, is 14 amino acids long. Only CDR3 DNA is held: 42 bases, read in frame from base 1. V is reduced by 1 base and J by 0 bases, leaving a spacing of 7 bases between them. This clonotype was sampled from a woman aged 50 to 60 with alopecia areata. Some clones in this sample may be carry-over from other donors' samples. The sample here was whole blood, taken in connection with sensitization to the hapten diphenylcyclopropenone (DPC). The rearranged chain carries TRBV29-1 and TRBJ1-3; the D segment cannot be called with confidence. In nucleotides, the sequence is TGCAGCGTTGAAGGCGGCAGCTCTGGAAACACCATATATTTT. Translation gives CSVEGGSSGNTIYF.